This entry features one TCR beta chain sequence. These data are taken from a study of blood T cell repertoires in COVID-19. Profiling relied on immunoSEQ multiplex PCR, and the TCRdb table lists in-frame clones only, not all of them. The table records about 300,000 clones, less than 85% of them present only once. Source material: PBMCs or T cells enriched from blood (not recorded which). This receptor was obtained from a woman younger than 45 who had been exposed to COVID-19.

The DNA of the CDR3 is TGTGCCAGCGGACAGGTGAACACTGAAGCTTTCTTT. Protein: CASGQVNTEAFF. The V and J genes are TRBV9 and TRBJ1-1; 7 positions agree with TRBD1. The CDR3 contains 12 residues. Germline V CDR1 and CDR2: SGDLS, YYNGEE. With V trimmed by 7 bases and J by 0 bases, 0 bases remained unmatched.